This T cell receptor (beta chain) was captured by sequencing in a study of T cells after yellow fever vaccination. Study results and limitations: The CD4 compartment and the CD8 compartment contained a small share of clonotypes in common.

Germline values: CDR1 LGHNA, CDR2 YSLEER. The length of the CDR3 is 17 residues. With 4 bases clipped from V and 1 base from J, the junction kept 10 bases outside the gene matches. This clonotype was seen at least ten times. The antigen remains unidentified. A single record per CDR3 protein comes from TCRdb applying MiXCR to the 5' RACE reads. The table lists roughly 330,000 distinct CDR3 sequences, 3% to 4.5% of them singletons, with 20% to 25% in the top ten. Sequenced here: PBMCs, sampled 5 days after the yellow fever booster vaccination. The chain has TRBV4-3 and TRBJ2-5, with 9 bases that match TRBD2. The receptor's source is a man younger than 35 who received the YFV17D yellow fever vaccine. The CDR3 nucleotides are TGCGCCAGCAGCCCCTTGGAGCGGGGGGCTCTCCAAGAGACCCAGTACTTC. This encodes CASSPLERGALQETQYF.